These 24 T cell receptor beta chains came from one sample sequenced in a study of control samples from healthy donors and cancer patients. This table comes from immunoSEQ multiplex PCR, and its TCRdb copy is limited to in-frame clones, with some not included. This table has around 130,000 clones, around 90% appearing once. The sequenced sample was blood. Receptor source: a man aged 18 to 35 in good health.

The chain recombines TRBV5-4 with TRBJ2-1, with 10 bases that match TRBD1. V lost 4 bases and J lost 8; bases outside the gene matches: 6. This CDR3 has 14 residues. Per the germline V gene, CDR1 is SGHNT and CDR2 is YYREEE (reference sequence). CDR3 loop: CASSGADRGHEQFF. For the CDR3, the DNA is TGTGCCAGCAGCGGTGCCGACAGGGGGCATGAGCAGTTCTTC.

The chain couples TRBV6-5 to TRBJ2-5; TRBD2 matches 15 bases. Looked up from germline, CDR1 is MNHEY and CDR2 is SVGAGI. The CDR3 has 15 amino acids. V shed 6 bases and J 7 bases; nucleotides not matched to a gene: 6. CDR3 sequence reads: CASRKGLAGGGTQYF. The CDR3 nucleotides are TGTGCCAGCAGGAAGGGACTAGCGGGAGGAGGGACCCAGTACTTC.

The V gene is TRBV6-2 or TRBV6-3, the J gene TRBJ1-6; the match to TRBD1 covers 7 bases. Germline CDR1 and CDR2: MNHEY and SVGEGT. Germline trimming cut 5 bases from V and 10 bases from J; bases unmatched to any gene: 14. CDR3 size: 16 residues. In nucleotides, the CDR3 is TGTGCCAGCAGTGCCTCGAGACAGGGTTTAGAATCACCCCTCCACTTT. It translates to CASSASRQGLESPLHF.

The table lists this clone with a count of one. The sample has other DNA sequences that encode this CDR3 too. The rearrangement links TRBV9 to TRBJ2-3, with D unresolved. In germline, CDR1 is SGDLS, CDR2 YYNGEE. V lost 0 bases and J lost 5, with 4 bases in between. The CDR3 sequence is 12 residues long. CDR3 region: CASSVGGDTQYF. The CDR3 bases are TGTGCCAGCAGCGTAGGTGGAGATACGCAGTATTTT.

The V gene is TRBV27, the J gene TRBJ2-1; 9 nucleotides align to TRBD1. The V and J ends lost 5 bases and 12 bases, in that order; junction bases with no gene match: 14. CDR3 length equals 15 residues. CDR1 MNHEY and CDR2 SMNVEV come from the germline V gene (reference sequence). The CDR3 region has the DNA TGTGCCAGCAGTCCATCCGGGACAGGGAATTTTGTGCAGTTCTTC. Amino acid sequence: CASSPSGTGNFVQFF.

This chain joins TRBV28 and TRBJ2-1, with TRBD1 matching 7 bases. This CDR3 comprises 15 residues. With 6 bases clipped from V and 0 bases from J, the junction kept 5 bases outside the gene matches. The germline gives CDR1 MDHEN, CDR2 SYDVKM. CDR3 residues: CASSQTGSSYNEQFF. Written as DNA, the CDR3 is TGTGCCAGCAGCCAGACAGGGAGCTCCTACAATGAGCAGTTCTTC.

This clone was recorded only once. J is TRBJ1-5 and V is TRBV24-1, with 7 bases aligning to TRBD1. Germline assignment: CDR1 KGHDR and CDR2 SFDVKD. The CDR3 totals 14 residues. DNA for the CDR3: TGTGCAGTTCAAGGGGAGGGTCAGGGGGTCGTCCAGCATTTT. It specifies CAVQGEGQGVVQHF.

This clone was detected a few times. V is TRBV28 and J is TRBJ2-7, with 7 bases that match TRBD1. V was pared by 6 bases and J by 2 bases, with 13 bases of the junction left unmatched. CDR1 is MDHEN and CDR2 is SYDVKM in the germline V gene. The CDR3 has 16 residues. This CDR3 reads CASRVLGTAQPYEQYV. Here the CDR3 DNA reads TGTGCCAGCAGAGTCCTCGGGACAGCCCAACCCTACGAGCAGTACGTC.

The V call is TRBV5-1, the J call TRBJ2-4; 8 positions agree with TRBD1. This CDR3 spans 18 amino acids. V gave up 3 bases and J gave up 2 bases; unmatched junction bases: 13. In germline, CDR1 is SGHRS, CDR2 YFSETQ. The CDR3 region is CASSSGWGQGATKNIQYF. CDR3 coding DNA: TGCGCCAGCAGCTCAGGGTGGGGTCAGGGGGCGACCAAAAACATTCAGTACTTC.

The chain combines TRBV2 with TRBJ1-1; D is unclear. With 2 bases removed from V and 4 bases from J, the gap between germline ends came to 11 bases. Looked up from germline, CDR1 is SNHLY and CDR2 is FYNNEI. The CDR3 has 14 residues. As DNA, the CDR3 is TGTGCCAGCAGTGAAAATGGAATGGCCACTGAAGCTTTCTTT. This codes for CASSENGMATEAFF. Complete variable domain (other parts from reference TRBV2 and TRBJ1-1): EPEVTQTPSHQVTQMGQEVILRCVPISNHLYFYWYRQILGQKVEFLVSFYNNEISEKSEIFDDQFSVERPDGSNFTLKIRSTKLEDSAMYFCASSENGMATEAFFGQGTRLTVV.

The J gene is TRBJ2-7, the V gene TRBV6-6; TRBD2 matches at 7 bases. Germline assignment: CDR1 MNHNY and CDR2 SVGAGI (reference sequence). CDR3 length equals 15 residues. V dropped 5 bases and J dropped 4; count of bases not matched to a gene: 11. DNA for the CDR3: TGTGCCAGCAGTGAGAGCGGGGCCCAAGAATACGAGCAGTACTTC. This encodes CASSESGAQEYEQYF.

This chain uses TRBV28 with TRBJ1-5; D unresolved. The CDR3 totals 13 residues. The germline V gene encodes CDR1 MDHEN and CDR2 SYDVKM. V lost 5 bases to trimming and J lost 4 bases, with 9 bases between them. CDR3: CASSHPKNQPQHF. CDR3 nucleotide sequence: TGTGCCAGCAGTCATCCGAAGAATCAGCCCCAGCATTTT.

The chain recombines TRBV11-3 with TRBJ2-2; 8 bases line up with TRBD2. CDR3 size: 15 residues. Unmatched junction bases numbered 9, after V lost 5 bases and J lost 7 bases. The germline CDR1 and CDR2 sequences are SGHNT and YENEEA. The CDR3 region is CASSRTSGSDGELFF. CDR3 coding DNA: TGTGCCAGCAGCCGCACTAGCGGATCCGACGGGGAGCTGTTTTTT.

The chain uses TRBV7-3 and TRBJ2-1; D perhaps matches TRBD2 (5 bases). The CDR3 contains 15 residues. Per germline, CDR1 SGHTA and CDR2 FQGTGA. V was shortened by 1 base and J by 0 bases, with 7 bases between the two germline ends. The CDR3 loop reads CASSLKADSYNEQFF. As DNA, the CDR3 is TGTGCCAGCAGCTTAAAAGCGGACTCCTACAATGAGCAGTTCTTC.

V is TRBV5-8 and J is TRBJ1-2; maybe TRBD1 (5 bases). V lost 0 bases and J 12 bases, leaving 9 bases between the germline ends. CDR1 is SGHTS and CDR2 is YDEGEE in the germline V gene. CDR3 length: 11 residues. In DNA form, the CDR3 reads TGTGCCAGCAGCTTGGATGTGGGGGACACCTTC. Translation gives CASSLDVGDTF.

The CDR3 coding sequence is TGTGCCAGCAGCTTTTCGGGGGCCGGCACAGATACGCAGTATTTT. Its translation is CASSFSGAGTDTQYF. The genes are TRBV7-3 and TRBJ2-3; the D gene could be TRBD1 or TRBD2 (6 bases each). Trimming left V 3 bases short and J 1 base short, with 11 bases between. CDR3 length: 15 residues. The V gene's germline CDR1 is SGHTA and CDR2 FQGTGA.

J is TRBJ1-1 and V is TRBV30; D is unresolved. Per the germline V gene, CDR1 is GTSNPN and CDR2 is SVGIG (reference sequence). The CDR3 sequence is 13 residues long. Deletions cut 4 bases from V and 5 bases from J, with 14 bases between. The CDR3 here is CAWNLGVGTEAFF. The DNA of the CDR3 is TGTGCCTGGAACCTCGGGGTGGGTACTGAAGCTTTCTTT.

The genes are TRBV7-2 and TRBJ1-6, with a weak D call TRBD1 (6 bases). The CDR3 extends over 13 amino acids. Germline V CDR1 and CDR2: SGHTA, FQGNSA. Trimming stripped 3 bases from V and 10 bases from J, with 10 bases between. CDR3 DNA: TGTGCCAGCAGCTTCCTTGGACAGTCACCCCTCCACTTT. Protein: CASSFLGQSPLHF.

This clone occurred once. CDR3 DNA: TGTGCCAGCAACGCGGACCCAGGGGGTTATGAGCAGTTCTTC. Its translation: CASNADPGGYEQFF. The chain has TRBV7-8 and TRBJ2-1, with 7 bases fitting TRBD1. The V and J ends lost 7 bases and 8 bases, in that order; junction bases with no gene match: 11. This CDR3 has 14 amino acids. Germline values: CDR1 SGHVS, CDR2 FQNEAQ.

The V gene is TRBV6-4, the J gene TRBJ1-1; 10 nucleotides line up with TRBD1. Trimming at V came to 7 bases and at J to 7 bases, leaving 9 bases not matched to a gene. The CDR3 runs to 14 residues. Per germline, CDR1 MRHNA and CDR2 SNTAGT. CDR3: CASTKDRGVGEAFF. The CDR3 DNA reads TGTGCCAGCACTAAGGACAGGGGGGTCGGTGAAGCTTTCTTT.

This chain connects TRBV10-3 to TRBJ1-4; D is ambiguous. From germline, CDR1 is ENHRY and CDR2 SYGVKD. Deletions cut 2 bases from V and 7 bases from J, with 8 bases between. The CDR3 extends over 13 amino acids. The CDR3 nucleotides are TGTGCCATCAGTGAGGAGACCGGTGAAAAACTGTTTTTT. Its protein product is CAISEETGEKLFF.

V usage is TRBV14 and J usage is TRBJ2-2; maybe TRBD1 (5 bases). Trimming left V 1 base short and J 1 base short, with 19 bases between. Germline CDR1 SGHDN, CDR2 FVKESK. The CDR3 sequence is 19 residues long. The CDR3 sequence: CASSQVGHGILMNTGELFF. The CDR3 DNA follows: TGTGCCAGCAGCCAAGTAGGACATGGGATACTAATGAACACCGGGGAGCTGTTTTTT.

The chain uses TRBV11-2 and TRBJ1-1; D gene unclear. Trimming removed 1 base at V and 2 bases at J, with 17 bases between. Looked up from germline, CDR1 is SGHAT and CDR2 is FQNNGV. This CDR3 has 17 amino acids. CDR3 DNA sequence: TGTGCCAGCAGCTTAGGGCGGTGGGCAGCTAAAAACACTGAAGCTTTCTTT. It codes for CASSLGRWAAKNTEAFF. The full variable domain, with the rest looked up from reference TRBV11-2 and TRBJ1-1, is EAGVAQSPRYKIIEKRQSVAFWCNPISGHATLYWYQQILGQGPKLLIQFQNNGVVDDSQLPKDRFSAERLKGVDSTLKIQPAKLEDSAVYLCASSLGRWAAKNTEAFFGQGTRLTVV.

This clone appeared a single time. This sequence joins TRBV6-5 and TRBJ1-5; D unclear. Germline assignment: CDR1 MNHEY and CDR2 SVGAGI. The CDR3 is 14 amino acids. Trimming pared 2 bases from V and 4 bases from J, leaving 9 bases between. In DNA form, the CDR3 reads TGTGCCAGCAGTTACGTGGCAGGTAATCAGCCCCAGCATTTT. Its translation is CASSYVAGNQPQHF.